The 4 T cell receptor beta chains given below trace back to one sample, sequenced in a study of blood T cells in healthy people across ages. For the second PCR, which ran for about 6 to 11 cycles, a sample-barcoded 5' primer and a J-beta primer mix were used. Each CDR3 protein gets one entry after TCRdb re-called the 5' RACE reads with MiXCR. The sample comprises hundreds of thousands of distinct CDR3 sequences, 21% of which are singletons, and more than 3% rests with the top ten. What was sequenced was blood. The receptor set was obtained from a man aged 65 to 79 in good health.

V and J are TRBV3-1 and TRBJ1-1, with a weak D call TRBD1 (5 bases). The germline gives CDR1 LGHDT, CDR2 YNNKEL (reference sequence). V was shortened by 1 base and J by 4 bases, with 10 bases between the two germline ends. This CDR3 contains 14 residues. In DNA form, the CDR3 reads TGTGCCAGCAGCCAAGCAGGGCTCGGCACTGAAGCTTTCTTT. The encoded protein is CASSQAGLGTEAFF.

V usage is TRBV13 and J usage is TRBJ2-5; D unclear. The CDR3 is made up of 15 amino acids. With 1 base removed from V and 4 bases from J, the gap between germline ends came to 13 bases. Germline CDR1 reads PRHDT; CDR2 reads FYEKMQ (reference sequence). The CDR3 is CASSLEPTTTETQYF. DNA of the CDR3: TGTGCCAGCAGCTTAGAACCTACAACTACAGAGACCCAGTACTTC.

The sample holds a few counts of this clonotype. V usage is TRBV12-3 or TRBV12-4 and J usage is TRBJ2-5, with 7 bases identical to TRBD1. V dropped 6 bases and J dropped 2; count of bases not matched to a gene: 6. The CDR3 is 14 residues long. In DNA, the CDR3 is TGTGCCAGCAGAAAAACAGGGGCACAAGAGACCCAGTACTTC. Protein sequence: CASRKTGAQETQYF.

The rearrangement links TRBV4-1 to TRBJ2-3, with TRBD2 matching over 8 bases. J lost 7 bases, V lost 2 bases, and 14 bases had no gene match. This CDR3 contains 17 residues. Germline loops: CDR1 MGHRA, CDR2 YSYEKL. The CDR3 protein is CASSQTANSGDTYTQYF. DNA of the CDR3: TGCGCCAGCAGCCAAACGGCTAATAGCGGGGATACATATACGCAGTATTTT.